This TCR beta chain was obtained from a study of identical twins listed by TCRdb under 2016. With regard to the full study: To test whether fetal clonotypes persist, this study deep-sequenced TCR alpha and beta repertoires from monozygotic twins, from unrelated adults of various ages, and from cord blood. To rule out contamination, the twin experiments were replicated at different times with different library preparation protocols.

Study-wide conclusions, independent of this receptor: Abundant cord blood beta clonotypes had fewer insertions, young adult naive repertoires showed a similar but weaker trend, and memory repertoires showed no such trend. Excess twin sharing in beta out-of-frame sequences was weaker because fewer shared sequences lowered the signal-to-noise ratio. In monozygotic twins, recombination models systematically underestimated out-of-frame TCR alpha sharing, but the models matched the sharing seen between unrelated individuals. Conclusions relied on cross-sectional statistical analysis, since the same donors could not be followed over many years. Invariant T cells such as MAIT and iNKT could partly confound zero-insertion analyses, though diverse VJ usage argued against this for most clonotypes. Compared with coincidental sharing between unrelated individuals, out-of-frame TCR alpha sequences shared between twins showed an excess of sequences with low generation probability.

There are 20 amino acids in the CDR3, from cysteine to phenylalanine inclusive. The retained sequence is limited to the CDR3, 60 bases, with the frame set at the first base. Per the germline V gene, MNHEY is the CDR1 and SVGEGT is the CDR2. For this chain, trimming is 2 bases at the V end and 0 bases at the J end, and the number of junction bases without a gene match is 11. Only healthy Caucasian donors were included. The twin cohort comprised three pairs of female monozygotic twins, all aged roughly 18 to 29 years. CD4+ and CD8+ T cell populations were isolated with positive isolation kits from Invitrogen. Receptor amplification or capture employed 5' RACE. Reads for this sample came from an Illumina HiSeq 2000. A universal primer binding site was introduced by template switching, and a unique molecular identifier was present in the final cDNA, enabling accurate counting of TCR cDNA molecules. Specific primers in the conserved constant-segment region were used to synthesize first-strand cDNA for the TCR alpha and beta chains. To control for contamination, every cDNA library was double barcoded, receiving both a SMART-Mk sample barcode and Illumina barcodes. TruSeq adapter sequences, together with Illumina sample barcodes, were added in two successive PCR steps. The Illumina HiSeq platform was used with custom primers to sequence TCR alpha and beta cDNA libraries. Processing in the source paper ran as follows. Unique molecular identifiers were extracted from raw reads with MiGEC, and CDR3 positions were determined with MiXCR. For each individual, recombination models were inferred using an EM algorithm with the repgenHMM and IGoR tools. The tcR package in R was used for shared clonotype analysis, with sharing normalized by the product of cloneset sizes. To study raw recombination without the effects of thymic and clonal selection, out-of-frame nonproductive sequences were analyzed. The public reads were reanalyzed by TCRdb: fastp trimming at Q25, MiXCR alignment, in-frame beta chains only. Rows are unified per CDR3 protein, each entry keeping the most common DNA and genes. What appears here as the V and J calls and clone size reflects TCRdb's work, not the paper's. The sample has some 320,000 distinct CDR3 sequences on record, 12% of them singletons. The top ten constitute approximately 7.9% of the sample.

As to this clonotype: It has no known antigen specificity. No base quality information exists; no much larger clone differs at one position.

These sequences were also reported in another study, on yellow fever vaccine responses in identical twins. Per the second study: According to the authors, the vaccine-induced T cell response in identical twins seemed to be partly convergent and partly specific to each individual. Focusing on identical twins, the study followed the T cell clones that responded to the vaccine, and did so with precision.

The TCR originated in a young woman in good health. The sample consisted of CD8+ T cells sorted from blood. The rearranged chain carries TRBV6-2 or TRBV6-3 and TRBJ2-1; 12 bases in the junction line up with TRBD2. The CDR3 protein is CASSYTPTSGRGFSYNEQFF. The nucleotide sequence is TGTGCCAGCAGTTACACCCCGACTAGCGGGAGAGGGTTCTCCTACAATGAGCAGTTCTTC.